Shown below are 9 T cell receptor beta chains from a single sample sequenced in a study of human T cells and chemical hapten exposure. Specified time point: pre-sensitization, week 0. Documented treatment: therapeutic diphenylcyclopropenone sensitization with weekly scalp DPC. TCRdb re-derived calls from the RACE reads in MiXCR, one entry per CDR3 protein. The data hold a few hundred thousand distinct CDR3 sequences, with approximately 8.4% observed a single time. Sequenced here: whole blood, sampled in connection with sensitization to the hapten diphenylcyclopropenone (DPC). These receptors originate from a woman aged 40 to 49 with alopecia areata. Some clones in this sample may be carry-over from other donors' samples.

This clonotype was picked up many times. This rearrangement joins TRBV7-9 to TRBJ2-7; D not certain. V shed 1 base and J shed 4 bases, with 5 bases lying between them. The V gene's germline CDR1 is SEHNR and CDR2 FQNEAQ (reference sequence). This CDR3 spans 12 amino acids. This CDR3 is CASSLDLYEQYF. Here the CDR3 DNA reads TGTGCCAGCAGCTTAGATCTGTACGAGCAGTACTTC.

A few counts support this clonotype. This chain uses TRBV6-2 or TRBV6-3 with TRBJ1-1; D unclear. The CDR3 spans 15 residues. V dropped 0 bases and J dropped 1 base, with 9 bases sitting between them. Germline loops: CDR1 MNHEY, CDR2 SVGEGT. In DNA, the CDR3 is TGTGCCAGCAGTTACTCGATATTGGCGAACACTGAAGCTTTCTTT. It specifies CASSYSILANTEAFF.

The J gene is TRBJ2-7, the V gene TRBV24-1; weak D call: TRBD2 (6 bases). V was shortened by 9 bases and J by 7 bases, with 12 bases between the two germline ends. The CDR3 totals 11 residues. The germline V gene encodes CDR1 KGHDR and CDR2 SFDVKD. The CDR3 DNA reads TGTGCCACCGGGACTTCCACGGAGCAGTACTTC. It is translated as CATGTSTEQYF.

Ten or more counts support this clonotype. Being one base from a much bigger clone, this may be a read error. The V and J genes are TRBV12-3 or TRBV12-4 and TRBJ2-6; D gene unclear. Trimming pared 6 bases from V and 0 bases from J, leaving 3 bases between. There are 13 residues in the CDR3. The CDR3: CASRPSGANVLTF. CDR3 bases: TGTGCCAGCAGACCCTCTGGGGCCAACGTCCTGACTTTC.

This clonotype has only a few counts. The chain combines TRBV6-5 with TRBJ2-7; 8 bases agree with TRBD1. The germline gives CDR1 MNHEY, CDR2 SVGAGI. CDR3 length equals 17 residues. V gave up 0 bases and J gave up 4 bases; unmatched junction bases: 11. The CDR3 region has the DNA TGTGCCAGCAGTTACTCGATGTCAGGGGGCGACTTATACGAGCAGTACTTC. Protein sequence: CASSYSMSGGDLYEQYF.

Only a few counts were recorded for this clonotype. This chain uses TRBV2 with TRBJ1-2; D gene ambiguous. Germline V gene data show CDR1 as SNHLY and CDR2 as FYNNEI. This CDR3 is 15 amino acids long. V was pared by 4 bases and J by 6 bases, with 18 bases between. CDR3 DNA sequence: TGTGCCAGCAGTGGCCTTCGAGGGCGGTTACATGGCTACACCTTC. Protein: CASSGLRGRLHGYTF.

This clonotype was seen many times. V and J are TRBV28 and TRBJ2-1, with TRBD2 matching over 11 bases. CDR3 length equals 15 residues. V lost 6 bases to trimming and J lost 6 bases; unmatched junction nucleotides: 7. Germline CDR1 reads MDHEN; CDR2 reads SYDVKM. The CDR3 loop reads CASRKTSGKGNEQFF. The CDR3 coding sequence is TGTGCCAGCAGGAAGACTAGCGGGAAAGGCAATGAGCAGTTCTTC. The full variable domain, rest sourced from reference TRBV28 and TRBJ2-1, is DVKVTQSSRYLVKRTGEKVFLECVQDMDHENMFWYRQDPGLGLRLIYFSYDVKMKEKGDIPEGYSVSREKKERFSLILESASTNQTSMYLCASRKTSGKGNEQFFGPGTRLTVL.

The sample holds many counts of this clonotype. The genes are TRBV7-2 and TRBJ2-1, with D unclear. The CDR3 covers 13 residues. Germline V gives CDR1 SGHTA, CDR2 FQGNSA. Trimming took off 1 base at V and 7 bases at J, with 8 bases between the two ends. The CDR3 here is CASSLGGENEQFF. The CDR3 region has the DNA TGTGCCAGCAGCTTAGGAGGTGAGAATGAGCAGTTCTTC. The full variable domain, with the rest looked up from reference TRBV7-2 and TRBJ2-1, is GAGVSQSPSNKVTEKGKDVELRCDPISGHTALYWYRQSLGQGLEFLIYFQGNSAPDKSGLPSDRFSAERTGGSVSTLTIQRTQQEDSAVYLCASSLGGENEQFFGPGTRLTVL.

The sample holds a few counts of this clonotype. In DNA form, the CDR3 reads TGTGCCAGCAGCTCAGGGACAGGGAAGGAGACCCAGTACTTC. Amino acid sequence: CASSSGTGKETQYF. The V and J genes are TRBV7-6 and TRBJ2-5; TRBD1 agrees at 9 bases. CDR3 length: 14 amino acids. Germline-derived CDR1 and CDR2 are SGHVS and FNYEAQ. V shed 4 bases and J 5 bases; nucleotides not matched to a gene: 5.